This paragraph covers one T cell receptor beta chain sequence. Its antigen remains unknown. The record originates from a study of T cell responses to AZD1222 COVID-19 vaccine. Findings and caveats of the study: Receipt of two AZD1222 doses was followed by a rise in Spike-specific TCR breadth and depth. Donors were mostly white British, more females; clonal diversity possibly underestimated. Baseline testing showed seropositivity in only six AZD1222 recipients. Regions left unmutated in variants are reportedly the target of nearly half of spike-specific TCRs.

Measured with immunoSEQ multiplex PCR; TCRdb has only the in-frame clones, and not every one. The data show over 150,000 clones, around 89% seen once. Germline assignment: CDR1 MNHEY and CDR2 SVGAGI. The length of the CDR3 is 15 residues. V gave up 6 bases and J gave up 9 bases; unmatched junction bases: 8. The sequence came from an adult in good health. The rearrangement uses TRBV6-5 and TRBJ1-6; TRBD1 matches 10 bases. Here the sequenced sample was peripheral blood, taken on day 0 of AZD1222 vaccination. This chain's CDR3 is CASRHGQGGGSPLHF. CDR3 coding DNA: TGTGCCAGCAGGCACGGACAGGGGGGTGGTTCACCCCTCCACTTT.